The 24 T cell receptor beta chains given below trace back to one sample, sequenced in a study of regulatory T cells in long-lasting Graves disease. To make TCR beta libraries, researchers used iRepertoire HTBI primers and Arm-PCR of CDR3 regions. Each CDR3 protein gets one entry after TCRdb re-called the multiplex PCR reads with MiXCR. Of under 800,000 distinct CDR3 sequences detected, roughly 15% appear once; the ten largest clones hold about 17%. Time point here: newly diagnosed GD, antithyroid drugs for less than 3 months. Extracted PBMC RNA gave rise to the TCR library. The same specimen was also included in a second study, on T cells in Graves' hyperthyroidism and ophthalmopathy.

This sample comprised peripheral blood mononuclear cells (PBMCs), obtained at new diagnosis, from a patient treated with antithyroid drugs. The receptors were gathered from a woman younger than 45 with Graves disease.

The CDR3 DNA sequence: TGTGCCAGCAGCTTCACGGGGGGCCAAGAGACCCAGTACTTC. It codes for CASSFTGGQETQYF. The rearrangement uses TRBV11-2 and TRBJ2-5; 7 nucleotides align to TRBD2. Germline CDR1 SGHAT, CDR2 FQNNGV. V gave up 3 bases and J gave up 1 base; unmatched junction bases: 2. This CDR3 is built from 14 residues. The variable domain in full, with the rest retrieved from reference TRBV11-2 and TRBJ2-5, is EAGVAQSPRYKIIEKRQSVAFWCNPISGHATLYWYQQILGQGPKLLIQFQNNGVVDDSQLPKDRFSAERLKGVDSTLKIQPAKLEDSAVYLCASSFTGGQETQYFGPGTRLLVL.

The rearrangement links TRBV2 to TRBJ2-3, with TRBD2 matching 13 bases. The J call may be mistaken, given a closer DNA end match to TRBJ2-5. From germline, CDR1 is SNHLY and CDR2 FYNNEI. This CDR3 has 16 residues. CDR3: CASSTRLAGGWETQYF. As DNA, the CDR3 is TGTGCCAGCAGTACGCGACTAGCGGGAGGATGGGAGACCCAGTACTTC.

This clonotype has a handful of counts. The V and J genes are TRBV7-2 and TRBJ2-1; D may be TRBD2 (5 bases). V was trimmed by 6 bases and J by 5 bases, leaving 14 bases between them. CDR1 and CDR2 (germline): SGHTA, FQGNSA. The length of the CDR3 is 14 residues. The CDR3 DNA reads TGTGCCAGCAGATTATTCTCCGGGAACAATGAGCAGTTCTTC. Its translation is CASRLFSGNNEQFF.

The sample holds a few counts of this clonotype. The rearrangement uses TRBV7-2 and TRBJ2-5; no clear D gene. The CDR3 runs to 15 residues. V shed 1 base and J shed 0 bases, with 9 bases lying between them. Germline lookup yields CDR1 SGHTA and CDR2 FQGNSA. CDR3 in amino acids: CASSLDFGYQETQYF. DNA for the CDR3: TGTGCCAGCAGCTTAGATTTTGGGTACCAAGAGACCCAGTACTTC.

This clonotype was observed at least ten times. V usage is TRBV28 and J usage is TRBJ2-7; a weak D match, TRBD1 (6 bases). V lost 6 bases and J lost 3, with 15 bases in between. Per the germline V gene, CDR1 is MDHEN and CDR2 is SYDVKM. This CDR3 has 14 residues. The CDR3 coding sequence is TGTGCCAGCAGGGCCGCCGGACAGCACTACGAGCAGTACTTC. As protein: CASRAAGQHYEQYF. Looking up the rest from reference TRBV28 and TRBJ2-7 gives the full variable domain: DVKVTQSSRYLVKRTGEKVFLECVQDMDHENMFWYRQDPGLGLRLIYFSYDVKMKEKGDIPEGYSVSREKKERFSLILESASTNQTSMYLCASRAAGQHYEQYFGPGTRLTVT.

This clonotype turned up a few times. The V and J genes are TRBV30 and TRBJ1-1; D is perhaps TRBD1 (5 bases). The CDR3 covers 11 residues. The germline V and J ends were trimmed by 7 bases and 5 bases, with 11 bases remaining between them. The V gene's germline CDR1 is GTSNPN and CDR2 SVGIG (reference sequence). The CDR3 DNA follows: TGTGCCTCGGGGGAATGGACTGAAGCTTTCTTT. Protein: CASGEWTEAFF.

This clonotype has a count of ten or more. The V and J genes are TRBV28 and TRBJ2-1; D ambiguous. V lost 6 bases to trimming and J lost 10 bases, with 19 bases between them. The CDR3 length is 14 residues. CDR1 MDHEN and CDR2 SYDVKM come from the germline V gene. Written as DNA, the CDR3 is TGTGCCAGCAGGGATGTTGTTGGTCGTTGGGAGCAGTTCTTC. It translates to CASRDVVGRWEQFF.

This clonotype occurred many times. This rearrangement joins TRBV2 to TRBJ1-4; TRBD1 might be the D (6 bases). The germline V gene encodes CDR1 SNHLY and CDR2 FYNNEI. V lost 8 bases to trimming and J lost 6 bases, with 19 bases between them. This CDR3 is 15 amino acids long. The DNA for the CDR3 is TGTGCCAGCTTCACTTACGGGGGCGCCTATGAAAAACTGTTTTTT. The encoded protein is CASFTYGGAYEKLFF.

The chain joins TRBV9 to TRBJ2-5; tentatively, D is TRBD1 or TRBD2 (6 bases each). The germline gives CDR1 SGDLS, CDR2 YYNGEE. The V end lost 4 bases, the J end lost 2 bases, and 24 bases lay between the germline ends. The CDR3 consists of 18 residues. The CDR3 spells CASSRGLRAELKQETQYF. CDR3 nucleotide sequence: TGTGCCAGCAGCCGGGGGCTTAGGGCAGAATTAAAACAAGAGACCCAGTACTTC. Together with reference TRBV9 and TRBJ2-5, the CDR3 gives the full variable domain: DSGVTQTPKHLITATGQRVTLRCSPRSGDLSVYWYQQSLDQGLQFLIQYYNGEERAKGNILERFSAQQFPDLHSELNLSSLELGDSALYFCASSRGLRAELKQETQYFGPGTRLLVL.

This clonotype has ten or more counts. The V call is TRBV29-1, the J call TRBJ1-5; no reliable D call. This CDR3 has 13 residues. Per germline, CDR1 SQVTM and CDR2 ANQGSEA. The V and J ends lost 6 bases and 3 bases respectively, with 12 bases between them. CDR3 DNA: TGCAGCGTAGCCTCCGGGCCCAATCAGCCCCAGCATTTT. Protein: CSVASGPNQPQHF.

The sample holds many counts of this clonotype. CDR3 protein: CASSFGTGSVGAYEQYF. The CDR3, as DNA: TGTGCCAGCAGCTTTGGGACAGGGTCGGTCGGGGCCTACGAGCAGTACTTC. The J gene is TRBJ2-7, the V gene TRBV7-9; 9 positions match TRBD1. The ends lost 3 bases at V and 2 bases at J; junction bases unmatched: 11. The germline V gene encodes CDR1 SEHNR and CDR2 FQNEAQ (reference sequence). The CDR3 has 17 residues.

This clonotype was recorded many times. The chain links TRBV24-1 to TRBJ2-1; D could derive from TRBD1 or TRBD2 (5 bases each). This CDR3 has 16 amino acids. Trimming left V 9 bases short and J 7 bases short, with 24 bases between. CDR1 KGHDR and CDR2 SFDVKD come from the germline V gene. CDR3 bases: TGTGCCACCGGGTCTACCGGGACCCTTAAAGTGAATGAGCAGTTCTTC. It yields the protein CATGSTGTLKVNEQFF.

This clonotype has only a few counts. The chain combines TRBV30 with TRBJ1-2; D call uncertain. V was shortened by 5 bases and J by 3 bases, with 7 bases between the two germline ends. Per germline, CDR1 GTSNPN and CDR2 SVGIG (reference sequence). CDR3 length: 11 residues. CDR3 sequence (DNA): TGTGCCTGGGGGAGGGACTATGGCTACACCTTC. Its protein is CAWGRDYGYTF.

This rearrangement joins TRBV3-1 to TRBJ1-1, with unresolved D. The CDR3 contains 14 residues. Trimming stripped 4 bases from V and 5 bases from J, with 14 bases between. Per germline, CDR1 LGHDT and CDR2 YNNKEL (reference sequence). Here the CDR3 DNA reads TGTGCCAGCAGCCGAACCGACGTGAGGACTGAAGCTTTCTTT. Translating it yields CASSRTDVRTEAFF.

The CDR3, as DNA: TGTGCCAGCAGGACAGGACTTAGCAATCAGCCCCAGCATTTT. This translates into CASRTGLSNQPQHF. The chain combines TRBV27 with TRBJ1-5; tentative D call: TRBD1 (6 bases). CDR1 is MNHEY, CDR2 SMNVEV, per germline (reference sequence). The V end was cut by 6 bases, the J end by 0 bases, with 9 bases between. The CDR3 runs to 14 residues.

The J gene is TRBJ1-2, the V gene TRBV24-1; TRBD1 matches at 9 bases. Germline trimming cut 4 bases from V and 5 bases from J; bases unmatched to any gene: 7. CDR3 size: 15 residues. From germline, CDR1 is KGHDR and CDR2 SFDVKD. CDR3 sequence reads: CATSETGGSLYGYTF. The CDR3 coding sequence is TGTGCCACCAGTGAGACAGGGGGGTCCCTTTATGGCTACACCTTC.

The chain couples TRBV28 to TRBJ2-3; D may match TRBD1 or TRBD2 (5 bases each). Germline loops: CDR1 MDHEN, CDR2 SYDVKM. Trimming stripped 6 bases from V and 4 bases from J, with 14 bases between. The CDR3 runs 14 residues. The CDR3 sequence: CASRGDPAADTQYF. CDR3 DNA sequence: TGTGCCAGCAGGGGGGACCCGGCGGCAGATACGCAGTATTTT. Supplemented by reference TRBV28 and TRBJ2-3, the full variable domain reads DVKVTQSSRYLVKRTGEKVFLECVQDMDHENMFWYRQDPGLGLRLIYFSYDVKMKEKGDIPEGYSVSREKKERFSLILESASTNQTSMYLCASRGDPAADTQYFGPGTRLTVL.

As to this clonotype: A clone one base away is much larger, so this may be a read error. This chain uses TRBV7-2 with TRBJ1-2, with TRBD1 matching 8 bases. The CDR3 is made up of 15 amino acids. The V gene's germline CDR1 is SGHTA and CDR2 FQGNSA. The DNA for the CDR3 is TGTGCCAGCAGCCGGACAGGGATCAATAACTATAGCTACACCTTC. Translating gives CASSRTGINNYSYTF.

This clonotype has just a few counts. The V gene is TRBV4-1, the J gene TRBJ2-5, with D possibly being TRBD2 (5 bases). The CDR3 is made up of 13 amino acids. V shed 6 bases and J shed 7 bases, with 15 bases lying between them. Germline V gene data show CDR1 as MGHRA and CDR2 as YSYEKL. CDR3 nucleotide sequence: TGCGCCAGCAGTGACGGAGGACGGGGGACCCAGTACTTC. As protein: CASSDGGRGTQYF.

This clonotype has at least ten counts. The chain recombines TRBV20-1 with TRBJ2-1; TRBD2 agrees at 8 bases. CDR1 and CDR2 (germline): DFQATT, SNEGSKA (reference sequence). The J segment lost 4 bases and the V segment lost 4 bases, leaving 6 bases of the junction unmatched. There are 14 residues in the CDR3. The CDR3 loop is CSAMSGSVYNEQFF. CDR3 nucleotide sequence: TGCAGTGCTATGAGCGGGAGCGTTTACAATGAGCAGTTCTTC.

This clonotype was seen ten or more times. V is TRBV7-8 and J is TRBJ2-3; 12 bases align to TRBD2. The CDR3 contains 24 residues. V lost 2 bases, J lost 0 bases, and 24 bases stayed unmatched. In germline, CDR1 is SGHVS, CDR2 FQNEAQ. CDR3 in amino acids: CASSLPGQPRPGLAGRFSTDTQYF. In nucleotides, the CDR3 is TGTGCCAGCAGCTTACCGGGACAGCCTAGACCGGGACTAGCGGGCAGGTTTAGCACAGATACGCAGTATTTT.

There are a few counts of this clonotype. The chain joins TRBV9 to TRBJ1-4; D perhaps matches TRBD1 (6 bases). Trimming removed 4 bases from V and 5 bases from J, with 15 bases in between. The CDR3 loop spans 15 amino acids. Germline loops: CDR1 SGDLS, CDR2 YYNGEE. The CDR3 is CASSISTGLNEKLFF. The DNA for the CDR3 is TGTGCCAGCAGCATCTCGACAGGACTGAATGAAAAACTGTTTTTT.

This clonotype was counted only a few times. The V and J genes are TRBV7-9 and TRBJ2-2, with 8 bases aligning to TRBD2. From germline, CDR1 is SEHNR and CDR2 FQNEAQ (reference sequence). Trimming cost V 6 bases and J 5 bases; bases outside gene matches: 11. CDR3 length: 16 amino acids. Written as DNA, the CDR3 is TGTGCCAGCAGTTCTGGACTAGCAGGAGAAACCGGGGAGCTGTTTTTT. Translation: CASSSGLAGETGELFF.

The CDR3 here is CASSRSGTTGYNEQFF. The CDR3 nucleotides are TGTGCCAGCAGCCGATCCGGGACCACAGGGTACAATGAGCAGTTCTTC. The chain employs TRBV14 and TRBJ2-1; a weak D match, TRBD1 (6 bases). The CDR3 has 16 amino acids. Trimming shortened V by 4 bases and J by 4 bases, and 17 bases separated the two germline ends. The germline V gene encodes CDR1 SGHDN and CDR2 FVKESK.